This T cell receptor (beta chain) was sequenced in a study of T cell repertoires in cytomegalovirus infection (dated by TCRdb to about 2019). Regarding the research as a whole: The peptide stimulations were aimed at well-studied HLA-B-restricted epitopes as well as recently identified HLA-C-restricted CMV epitopes, whose presentation resists viral immunomodulation. The HLA type of each donor mattered for the analysis, because public TCR beta signatures pointed to carriage of CMV infection along with the matching HLA type.

Notes on this clonotype: There is no known antigen for this receptor. No per-base quality is available; no much larger clone lies one base away.

Points the paper makes about the study in general: In both this cohort and an independent cohort of approximately 350 donors, the cumulative frequency of public TCR beta family members distinguished carriers of CMV infection plus the relevant HLA type. The ex vivo response was dominated by HLA-C-restricted CMV-specific TCR beta clonotypes, which also provided the single most frequent clonotype in two of eight donors.

Sequencing was carried out with an Illumina HiSeq 1500. TCRdb trimmed public reads at Q25 via fastp, called clones via MiXCR and kept in-frame beta chains. All rows with the same CDR3 protein become a single entry with the most common DNA and genes. This sample lists about 69,000 distinct CDR3 sequences; around 27% were detected once. The top ten clones comprise about 60% of the sample. V gives up 5 bases and J gives up 3 bases, and the segment between their germline ends measures 11 bases. There are 14 amino acids in the CDR3, from cysteine to phenylalanine inclusive. The DNA shown is the 42-base CDR3, in frame from base 1. As encoded in the germline V gene, CDR1 is KGHDR while CDR2 is SFDVKD. The treatment or condition label for this specimen denotes: in vitro stimulation with specific CMV peptide epitopes to enrich CMV-specific T cells.

The clonotype originates from a human donor in good health (CMV status not recorded). Some clones in this sample may be carry-over from other donors' samples. The material sequenced was CD8+ T cells from cultured PBMCs, taken from culture after CMV antigen stimulation. The chain is encoded by TRBV24-1 joined to TRBJ2-3; the D gene is perhaps TRBD1 or TRBD2, as each covers 5 bases. The nucleotides read TGTGCCACCAGTGGTGAGGGGCGTACAGATACGCAGTATTTT. This translates into CATSGEGRTDTQYF.